The 7 T cell receptor beta chains given below trace back to one sample, sequenced in a study of blood T cell repertoires in COVID-19. The protocol was immunoSEQ multiplex PCR, while the TCRdb copy is restricted to in-frame clones and leaves out a portion. The repertoire holds about 140,000 clones, with around 86% as singletons. Material: peripheral blood. These receptors came from a human donor in a cohort sampled during active COVID-19.

V gene TRBV7-3 combines with J gene TRBJ2-1, with 16 bases identical to TRBD2. CDR3 length: 17 residues. Germline CDR1 reads SGHTA; CDR2 reads FQGTGA. Germline trimming cut 5 bases from V and 7 bases from J; bases unmatched to any gene: 8. The CDR3 spells CASSRGLAGGPGNEQFF. The CDR3 region has the DNA TGTGCCAGCAGCCGGGGACTAGCGGGAGGGCCGGGGAATGAGCAGTTCTTC. The full variable domain, rest sourced from reference TRBV7-3 and TRBJ2-1, is GAGVSQTPSNKVTEKGKYVELRCDPISGHTALYWYRQSLGQGPEFLIYFQGTGAADDSGLPNDRFFAVRPEGSVSTLKIQRTERGDSAVYLCASSRGLAGGPGNEQFFGPGTRLTVL.

As DNA, the CDR3 is TGTGCCAGCAGCCAGGGGGACAGAGGTGGAAGGGGCTACACCTTC. Encoded protein: CASSQGDRGGRGYTF. The chain carries TRBV3-1 (or the pseudogene TRBV3-2) and TRBJ1-2; 7 bases fit TRBD1. CDR3 length equals 15 residues. Per the germline V gene, CDR1 is LGHDT and CDR2 is YNNKEL (reference sequence). V was pared by 3 bases and J by 8 bases, with 12 bases of the junction left unmatched.

The rearrangement links TRBV4-1 to TRBJ1-3; perhaps TRBD1 as D (5 bases). CDR1 and CDR2 from the germline V gene are MGHRA and YSYEKL. Trimming shortened V by 4 bases and J by 0 bases, and 19 bases separated the two germline ends. The CDR3 loop spans 18 amino acids. In DNA, the CDR3 is TGCGCCAGCAGCCCCGGTTGGTCAGGGTTGAACTCTGGAAACACCATATATTTT. Residues: CASSPGWSGLNSGNTIYF.

The gene calls are TRBV5-6 and TRBJ1-2; D not certain. The germline CDR1 and CDR2 sequences are SGHDT and YYEEEE. This CDR3 has 14 amino acids. V lost 0 bases and J lost 4, with 10 bases in between. The CDR3 DNA is TGTGCCAGCAGCTTGGGAGAGGGCCCCTATGGCTACACCTTC. Translating gives CASSLGEGPYGYTF. The full variable domain, rest sourced from reference TRBV5-6 and TRBJ1-2, is DAGVTQSPTHLIKTRGQQVTLRCSPKSGHDTVSWYQQALGQGPQFIFQYYEEEERQRGNFPDRFSGHQFPNYSSELNVNALLLGDSALYLCASSLGEGPYGYTFGSGTRLTVV.

This clone came up a few times. Other DNA sequences in the sample encode the same CDR3. The chain has TRBV9 and TRBJ2-2, with 10 bases identical to TRBD1. There are 14 residues in the CDR3. Germline V lookup: CDR1 SGDLS, CDR2 YYNGEE. J gave up 7 bases and V 2 bases, and 2 bases lay outside the gene matches. CDR3 sequence reads: CASSVRTGGGELFF. As DNA, the CDR3 is TGTGCCAGCAGCGTTAGGACAGGGGGCGGGGAGCTGTTTTTT.

V usage is TRBV12-3 or TRBV12-4 and J usage is TRBJ2-5; D is unclear. CDR3 length: 13 amino acids. V lost 6 bases, J lost 1 base, and 9 bases lay in between. CDR3 sequence: CASSPNTQETQYF. The CDR3 DNA sequence: TGTGCCAGCAGCCCTAATACCCAAGAGACCCAGTACTTC.

This chain uses TRBV10-3 with TRBJ1-5; TRBD1 matches at 8 bases. CDR1 is ENHRY, CDR2 SYGVKD, per germline. The CDR3 totals 14 residues. J gave up 3 bases and V 10 bases, and 8 bases lay outside the gene matches. CDR3 sequence (DNA): TGTGCCACCTTGAGACAGGGGATCAATCAGCCCCAGCATTTT. It translates to CATLRQGINQPQHF.